This TCR beta chain was found in a study of cytomegalovirus exposure and HLA in healthy donors. Both 60 Vbeta primers and 13 Jbeta primers went into the PCR. Sequencing used immunoSEQ multiplex PCR; TCRdb keeps in-frame clones, though not all of them. This table has tens of thousands of clones, roughly 84% appearing once. Germline V gene data show CDR1 as MDHEN and CDR2 as SYDVKM. The V end was cut by 4 bases, the J end by 6 bases, with 13 bases between. The CDR3 spans 14 residues. The J gene is TRBJ2-4, the V gene TRBV28; perhaps TRBD2 as D (6 bases). The sequence came from a man younger than 35 in good health and CMV-seronegative. The sequencing sample was made of PBMCs. CDR3 nucleotide sequence: TGTGCCAGCAGTTGGGGGAGACTAGGAAACATTCAGTACTTC. It codes for CASSWGRLGNIQYF.